One TCR beta chain is described in this entry. Libraries were prepared by immunoSEQ multiplex PCR; TCRdb keeps only in-frame clonotypes and omits some of them. The sample contains some 100,000 clones, almost 80% of which appear only once. This record comes from a study of blood T cell repertoires in COVID-19. The CDR3 is made up of 13 amino acids. From germline, CDR1 is KGHDR and CDR2 SFDVKD. V lost 5 bases to trimming and J lost 4 bases; unmatched junction nucleotides: 2. This sequence originates from a man aged 65 to 85 with active or convalescent COVID-19. This sequence joins TRBV24-1 and TRBJ2-3, with TRBD1 matching 7 bases. What was sequenced was peripheral blood. Here the CDR3 reads CATSAQGADTQYF. DNA of the CDR3: TGTGCCACCAGTGCCCAGGGGGCAGATACGCAGTATTTT.